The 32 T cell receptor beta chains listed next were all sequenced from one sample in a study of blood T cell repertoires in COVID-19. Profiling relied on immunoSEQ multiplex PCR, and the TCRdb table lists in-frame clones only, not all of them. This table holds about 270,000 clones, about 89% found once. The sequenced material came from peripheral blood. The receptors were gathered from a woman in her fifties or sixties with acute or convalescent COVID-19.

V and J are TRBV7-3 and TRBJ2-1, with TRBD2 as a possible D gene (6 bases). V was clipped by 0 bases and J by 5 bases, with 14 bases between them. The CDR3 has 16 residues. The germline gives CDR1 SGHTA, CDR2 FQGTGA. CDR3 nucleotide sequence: TGTGCCAGCAGCTTAACGTACGGGGCGGGGAACAATGAGCAGTTCTTC. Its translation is CASSLTYGAGNNEQFF.

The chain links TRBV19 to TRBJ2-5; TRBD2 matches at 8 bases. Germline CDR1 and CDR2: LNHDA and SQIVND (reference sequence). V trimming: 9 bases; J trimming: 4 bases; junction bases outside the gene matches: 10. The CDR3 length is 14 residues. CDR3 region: CASTPGGGPETQYF. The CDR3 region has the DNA TGTGCCAGCACACCCGGGGGGGGCCCAGAGACCCAGTACTTC.

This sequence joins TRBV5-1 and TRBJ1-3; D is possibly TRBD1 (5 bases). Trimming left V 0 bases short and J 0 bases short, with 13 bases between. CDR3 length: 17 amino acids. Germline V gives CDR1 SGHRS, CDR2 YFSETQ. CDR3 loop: CASSLVGARNSGNTIYF. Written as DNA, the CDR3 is TGCGCCAGCAGCTTGGTAGGGGCAAGGAACTCTGGAAACACCATATATTTT.

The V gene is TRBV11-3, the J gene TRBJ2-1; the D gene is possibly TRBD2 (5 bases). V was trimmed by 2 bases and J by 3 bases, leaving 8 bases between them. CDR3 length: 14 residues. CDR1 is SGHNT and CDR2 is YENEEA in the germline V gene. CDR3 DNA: TGTGCCAGCAGCTTAACTAGTGACTACAATGAGCAGTTCTTC. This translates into CASSLTSDYNEQFF.

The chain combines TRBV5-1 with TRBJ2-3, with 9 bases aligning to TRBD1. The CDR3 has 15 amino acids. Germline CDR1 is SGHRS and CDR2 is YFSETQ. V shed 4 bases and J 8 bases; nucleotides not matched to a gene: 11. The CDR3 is CASSLEGQGLSTQYF. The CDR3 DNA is TGCGCCAGCAGCCTGGAGGGACAGGGATTGAGTACGCAGTATTTT.

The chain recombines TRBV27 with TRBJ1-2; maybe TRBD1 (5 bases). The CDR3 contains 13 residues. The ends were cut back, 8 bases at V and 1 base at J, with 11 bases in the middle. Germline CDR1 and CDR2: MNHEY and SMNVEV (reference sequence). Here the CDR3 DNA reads TGTGCCAGCTCCTGGGGGGGTAACTATGGCTACACCTTC. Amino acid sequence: CASSWGGNYGYTF.

DNA for the CDR3: TGTGCCAGATGGGGGAGGTTTTCCTACGAGCAGTACTTC. Protein sequence: CARWGRFSYEQYF. This chain joins TRBV3-1 (or the pseudogene TRBV3-2) and TRBJ2-7, with a weak D call TRBD2 (6 bases). The CDR3 is made up of 13 amino acids. Trimming left V 9 bases short and J 1 base short, with 13 bases between. Per the germline V gene, CDR1 is LGHDT and CDR2 is YNNKEL (reference sequence).

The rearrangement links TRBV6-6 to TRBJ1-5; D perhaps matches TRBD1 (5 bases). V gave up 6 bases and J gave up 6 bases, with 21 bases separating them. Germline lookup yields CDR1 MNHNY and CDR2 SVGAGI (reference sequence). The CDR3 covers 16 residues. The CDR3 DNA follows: TGTGCCAGCAGCCTACAGGCGCAGGGAGGGGTTCAGCCCCAGCATTTT. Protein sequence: CASSLQAQGGVQPQHF.

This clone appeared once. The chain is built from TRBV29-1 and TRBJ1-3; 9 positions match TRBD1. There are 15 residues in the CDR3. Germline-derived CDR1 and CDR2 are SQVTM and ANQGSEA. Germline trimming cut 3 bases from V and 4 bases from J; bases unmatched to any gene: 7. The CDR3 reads CSVDGQGRRGNTIYF. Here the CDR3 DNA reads TGCAGCGTTGACGGACAGGGGAGGAGAGGAAACACCATATATTTT.

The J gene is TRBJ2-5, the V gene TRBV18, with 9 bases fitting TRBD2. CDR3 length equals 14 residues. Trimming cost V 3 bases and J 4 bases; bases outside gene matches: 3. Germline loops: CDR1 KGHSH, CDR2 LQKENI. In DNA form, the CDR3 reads TGTGCCAGCTCACCGGCGGGAGGGCGAGAGACCCAGTACTTC. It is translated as CASSPAGGRETQYF.

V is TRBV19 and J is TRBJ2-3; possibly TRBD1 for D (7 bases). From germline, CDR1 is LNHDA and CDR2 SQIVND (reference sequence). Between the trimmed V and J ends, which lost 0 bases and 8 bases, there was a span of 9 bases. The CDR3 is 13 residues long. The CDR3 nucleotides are TGTGCCAGTAGTATAGACAGGGGGGTTACGCAGTATTTT. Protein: CASSIDRGVTQYF.

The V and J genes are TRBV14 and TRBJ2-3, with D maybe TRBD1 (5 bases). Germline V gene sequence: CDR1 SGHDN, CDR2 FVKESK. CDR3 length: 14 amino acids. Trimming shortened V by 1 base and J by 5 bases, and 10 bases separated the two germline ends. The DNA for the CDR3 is TGTGCCAGCAGCCAAGCCAGACAGTTAGATACGCAGTATTTT. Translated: CASSQARQLDTQYF.

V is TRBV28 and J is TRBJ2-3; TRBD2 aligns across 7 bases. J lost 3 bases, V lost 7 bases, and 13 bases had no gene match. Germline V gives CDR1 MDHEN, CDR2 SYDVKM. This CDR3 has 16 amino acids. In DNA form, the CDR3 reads TGTGCCAGCACCCCCGCAGGGCTAGCGGTTACAGATACGCAGTATTTT. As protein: CASTPAGLAVTDTQYF.

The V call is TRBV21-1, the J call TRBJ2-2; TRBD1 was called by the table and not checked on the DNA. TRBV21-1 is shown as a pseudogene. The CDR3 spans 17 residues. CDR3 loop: CASSKHYPGQGTGELFF. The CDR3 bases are TGTGCCAGCAGCAAACATTACCCGGGACAAGGCACCGGGGAGCTGTTTTTT.

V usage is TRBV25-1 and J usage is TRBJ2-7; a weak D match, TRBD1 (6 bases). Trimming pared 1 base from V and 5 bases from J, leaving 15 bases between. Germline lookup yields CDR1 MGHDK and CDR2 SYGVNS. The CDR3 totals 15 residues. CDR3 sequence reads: CASSEWAGGMDEQYF. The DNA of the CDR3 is TGTGCCAGCAGTGAATGGGCTGGGGGCATGGACGAGCAGTACTTC.

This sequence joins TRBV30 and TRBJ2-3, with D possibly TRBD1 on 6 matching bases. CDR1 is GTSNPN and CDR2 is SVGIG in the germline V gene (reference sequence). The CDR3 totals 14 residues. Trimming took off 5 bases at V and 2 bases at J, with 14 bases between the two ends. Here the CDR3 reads CAWRPTGNTDTQYF. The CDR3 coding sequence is TGTGCCTGGCGACCCACAGGGAACACAGATACGCAGTATTTT.

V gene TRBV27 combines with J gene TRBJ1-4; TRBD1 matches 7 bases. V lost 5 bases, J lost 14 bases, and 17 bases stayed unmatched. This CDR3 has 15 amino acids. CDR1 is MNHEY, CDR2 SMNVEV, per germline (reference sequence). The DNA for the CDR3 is TGTGCCAGCAGTGCGACCCGGGACAGCCGCGTAAGGCTGTTTTTT. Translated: CASSATRDSRVRLFF.

The CDR3 region is CASSLAQIPHNSPLHF. CDR3 DNA sequence: TGTGCCAGCAGTTTAGCCCAGATTCCCCATAATTCACCCCTCCACTTT. J is TRBJ1-6 and V is TRBV27; no clear D. The germline CDR1 and CDR2 sequences are MNHEY and SMNVEV (reference sequence). The CDR3 contains 16 residues. Trimming stripped 2 bases from V and 5 bases from J, with 13 bases between.

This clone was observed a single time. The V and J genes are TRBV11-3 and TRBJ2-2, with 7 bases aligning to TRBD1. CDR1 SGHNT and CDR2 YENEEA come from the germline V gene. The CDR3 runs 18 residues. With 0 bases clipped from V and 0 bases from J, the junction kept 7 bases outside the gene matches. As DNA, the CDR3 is TGTGCCAGCAGCTTAGAAGGGGGCAGTCCGACGAACACCGGGGAGCTGTTTTTT. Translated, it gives CASSLEGGSPTNTGELFF.

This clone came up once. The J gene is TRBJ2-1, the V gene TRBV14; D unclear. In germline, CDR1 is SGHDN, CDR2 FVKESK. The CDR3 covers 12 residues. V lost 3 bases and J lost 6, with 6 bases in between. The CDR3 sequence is CASSQSRNEQFF. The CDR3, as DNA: TGTGCCAGCAGCCAGTCCCGCAATGAGCAGTTCTTC.

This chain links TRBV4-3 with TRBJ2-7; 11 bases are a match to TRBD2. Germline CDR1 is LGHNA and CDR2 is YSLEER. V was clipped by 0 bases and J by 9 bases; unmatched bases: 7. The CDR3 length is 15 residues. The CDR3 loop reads CASSQELAGALGQYF. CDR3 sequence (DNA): TGCGCCAGCAGCCAAGAACTAGCGGGAGCATTGGGGCAGTACTTC.

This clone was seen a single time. The CDR3 spells CASSSLRGQGPDTQYF. As DNA, the CDR3 is TGTGCCAGCAGTTCACTAAGGGGACAGGGCCCCGATACGCAGTATTTT. The chain has TRBV27 and TRBJ2-3; 9 bases agree with TRBD1. The CDR3 sequence is 16 residues long. V was clipped by 4 bases and J by 6 bases; unmatched bases: 11. CDR1 and CDR2 from the germline V gene are MNHEY and SMNVEV (reference sequence).

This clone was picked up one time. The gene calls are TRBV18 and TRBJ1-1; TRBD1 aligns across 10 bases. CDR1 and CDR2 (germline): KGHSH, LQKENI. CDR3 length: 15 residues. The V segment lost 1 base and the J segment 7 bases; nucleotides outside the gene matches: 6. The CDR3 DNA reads TGTGCCAGCTCACCACGGACAGGGGGACTGGGTGAAGCTTTCTTT. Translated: CASSPRTGGLGEAFF.

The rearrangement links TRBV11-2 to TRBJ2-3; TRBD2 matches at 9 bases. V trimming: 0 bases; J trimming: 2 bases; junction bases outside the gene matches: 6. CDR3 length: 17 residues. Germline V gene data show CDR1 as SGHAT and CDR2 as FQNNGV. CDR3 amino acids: CASSLDWREGDTDTQYF. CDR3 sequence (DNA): TGTGCCAGCAGCTTAGATTGGCGGGAGGGCGACACAGATACGCAGTATTTT.

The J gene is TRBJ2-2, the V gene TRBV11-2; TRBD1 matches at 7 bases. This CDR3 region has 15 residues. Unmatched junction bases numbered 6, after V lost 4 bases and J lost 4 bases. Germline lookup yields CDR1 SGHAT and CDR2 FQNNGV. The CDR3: CASSYRGPTTGELFF. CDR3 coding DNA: TGTGCCAGCAGCTACAGGGGCCCTACCACCGGGGAGCTGTTTTTT.

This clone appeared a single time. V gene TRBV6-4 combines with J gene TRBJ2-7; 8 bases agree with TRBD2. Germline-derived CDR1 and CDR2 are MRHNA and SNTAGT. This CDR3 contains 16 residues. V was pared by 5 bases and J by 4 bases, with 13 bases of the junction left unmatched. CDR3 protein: CASSPTEREIKYEQYF. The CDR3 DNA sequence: TGTGCCAGCAGTCCTACAGAGCGGGAGATAAAGTACGAGCAGTACTTC.

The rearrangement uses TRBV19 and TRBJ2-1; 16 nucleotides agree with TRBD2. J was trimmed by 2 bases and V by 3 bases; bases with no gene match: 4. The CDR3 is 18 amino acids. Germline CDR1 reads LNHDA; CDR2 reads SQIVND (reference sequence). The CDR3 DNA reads TGTGCCAGTAGTATCAGGGGACTAGCGGGAGGGCCCTACAATGAGCAGTTCTTC. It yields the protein CASSIRGLAGGPYNEQFF.

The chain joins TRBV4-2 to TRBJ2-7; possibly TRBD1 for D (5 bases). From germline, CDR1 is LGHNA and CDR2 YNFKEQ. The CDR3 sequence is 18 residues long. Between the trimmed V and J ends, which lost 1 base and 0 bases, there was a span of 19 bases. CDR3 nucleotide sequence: TGTGCCAGCAGCCAAGCTCCTTATGGGGCAGTCGACTCCTACGAGCAGTACTTC. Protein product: CASSQAPYGAVDSYEQYF.

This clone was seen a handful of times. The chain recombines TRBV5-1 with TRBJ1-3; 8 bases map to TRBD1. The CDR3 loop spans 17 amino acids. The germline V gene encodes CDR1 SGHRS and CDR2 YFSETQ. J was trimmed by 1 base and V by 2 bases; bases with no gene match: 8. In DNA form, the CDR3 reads TGCGCCAGCAGCTTTACTGGACAGGGCCGGTCTGGAAACACCATATATTTT. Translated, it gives CASSFTGQGRSGNTIYF.

The CDR3 coding sequence is TGTGCCAGCAGCTTAGGTACTACGAACTCCTACAATGAGCAGTTCTTC. Its protein is CASSLGTTNSYNEQFF. V usage is TRBV7-2 and J usage is TRBJ2-1, with D uncertain. The V end was cut by 1 base, the J end by 0 bases, with 10 bases between. The germline V gene encodes CDR1 SGHTA and CDR2 FQGNSA. This CDR3 is built from 16 residues.

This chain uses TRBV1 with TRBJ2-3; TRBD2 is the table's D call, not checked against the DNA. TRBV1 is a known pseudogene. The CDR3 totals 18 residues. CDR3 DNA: TGCACCAGCACCCCACTAGCGGGAGGGCCGTACCCCTCAGATACGCAGTATTTT. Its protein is CTSTPLAGGPYPSDTQYF.

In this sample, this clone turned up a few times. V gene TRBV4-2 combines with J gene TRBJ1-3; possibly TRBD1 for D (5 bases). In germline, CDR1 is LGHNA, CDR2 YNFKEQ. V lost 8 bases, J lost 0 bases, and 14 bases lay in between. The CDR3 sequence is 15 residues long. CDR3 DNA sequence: TGTGCCAGCGCGGGGGACGGGACCTCTGGAAACACCATATATTTT. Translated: CASAGDGTSGNTIYF.